These T cell receptor beta chains were read from a single sample in a study of radiation and T cells in renal cell carcinoma. The method was immunoSEQ multiplex PCR; TCRdb's version includes in-frame clones alone and lacks a portion of them. The table includes about 26,000 clones, 65% to 85% detected once. Sequencing used blood, obtained from a patient whose treatment included radiotherapy and nephrectomy. All receptors derive from a man aged 55 to 70 with renal cell carcinoma. The CDR3 runs from the conserved cysteine through the conserved F or W. A D gene is named only where the DNA matches it firmly. Clone size is shown for a subset of rows, as once, few, many or a class of expanded clone.

d_call j_call v_call clone_size cdr3_length cdr3_aa cdr3_nt
- TRBJ1-1 TRBV7-9 - 15 CASSLGGQKNTEAFF TGTGCCAGCAGCTTAGGAGGACAGAAGAACACTGAAGCTTTCTTT
TRBD2 TRBJ2-5 TRBV5-6 - 17 CASRTIKTSYSEETQYF TGTGCCAGCAGAACCATCAAGACTAGCTATTCGGAGGAGACCCAGTACTTC
- TRBJ1-1 TRBV28 - 14 CASSLTRANTEAFF TGTGCCAGCAGTTTAACGCGGGCGAACACTGAAGCTTTCTTT
- TRBJ2-1 TRBV27 - 15 CASSLEGFRHNEQFF TGTGCCAGCAGTTTAGAAGGGTTTCGCCACAATGAGCAGTTCTTC
- TRBJ2-1 TRBV7-3 - 15 CASSLYSGEGNEQFF TGTGCCAGCAGCTTGTATAGCGGTGAAGGGAATGAGCAGTTCTTC
TRBD1 TRBJ2-7 TRBV6-5 - 15 CASSYTRDSTYEQYF TGTGCCAGCAGTTACACCCGGGACAGTACCTACGAGCAGTACTTC
- TRBJ2-7 TRBV5-4 - 13 CASSPKGGYEQYF TGTGCCAGCAGCCCGAAAGGGGGGTACGAGCAGTACTTC
- TRBJ1-1 TRBV28 - 16 CASSLFVGTMDTEAFF TGTGCCAGCAGTTTATTCGTCGGGACCATGGACACTGAAGCTTTCTTT
- TRBJ2-1 TRBV5-5 few 16 CASSLAPFPSYNEQFF TGTGCCAGCAGCTTGGCCCCATTCCCCTCCTACAATGAGCAGTTCTTC
- TRBJ1-3 TRBV2 few 17 CASSESAGQRTGNTIYF TGTGCCAGCAGTGAAAGTGCAGGACAAAGGACTGGAAACACCATATATTTT
- TRBJ2-3 TRBV18 - 11 CASSPGNTQYF TGTGCCAGCTCACCAGGAAATACGCAGTATTTT
- TRBJ2-1 TRBV7-6 - 15 CASSLFASPASGLFF TGTGCCAGCAGCTTATTCGCTAGTCCAGCTTCGGGTCTGTTCTTC
TRBD1 TRBJ2-7 TRBV5-4 - 15 CASSSRDRGVSEQYF TGTGCCAGCAGCTCCCGGGACAGGGGTGTTTCCGAGCAGTACTTC
- TRBJ2-5 TRBV19 - 12 CASSSLPGTQYF TGTGCCAGTAGTTCCCTCCCAGGGACCCAGTACTTC
- TRBJ2-1 TRBV2 - 13 CASSPDQINEQFF TGTGCCAGCAGCCCGGACCAAATCAATGAGCAGTTCTTC
- TRBJ2-7 TRBV18 once 13 CASSPATAYEQYF TGTGCCAGCTCACCCGCGACAGCCTACGAGCAGTACTTC
TRBD1 TRBJ1-1 TRBV6-6 - 13 CASAGGGDTEAFF TGTGCCAGCGCAGGGGGAGGGGACACTGAAGCTTTCTTT
TRBD2 TRBJ2-2 TRBV18 - 18 CASSPTLGLAGVSGELFF TGTGCCAGCTCACCAACCCTAGGACTAGCGGGAGTATCCGGGGAGCTGTTTTTT
TRBD1 TRBJ2-2 TRBV5-1 - 14 CASRDRVNTGELFF TGCGCCAGCCGGGACAGGGTAAACACCGGGGAGCTGTTTTTT
TRBD2 TRBJ2-1 TRBV13 once 15 CASSSTGTRRNEQFF TGTGCCAGCAGCTCCACCGGGACTAGGAGGAATGAGCAGTTCTTC
TRBD1 TRBJ2-5 TRBV2 - 14 CASSGQGAVKTQYF TGTGCCAGCAGTGGACAGGGGGCTGTAAAGACCCAGTACTTC
- TRBJ2-2 TRBV7-2 - 13 CASSPDTTGELFF TGTGCCAGCAGCCCGGACACTACCGGGGAGCTGTTTTTT
TRBD2 TRBJ2-1 TRBV14 once 19 CASSQGLSSGRWSYNEQFF TGTGCCAGCAGCCAAGGACTCTCTAGCGGGAGATGGTCCTACAATGAGCAGTTCTTC
- TRBJ2-3 TRBV7-3 - 13 CASSLIYGDTQYF TGTGCCAGCAGCTTAATCTATGGAGATACGCAGTATTTT
TRBD2 TRBJ2-2 TRBV27 - 18 CASSLRQPSGSWAGELFF TGTGCCAGCAGTTTACGGCAGCCAAGCGGGAGTTGGGCCGGGGAGCTGTTTTTT
TRBD1 TRBJ1-2 TRBV2 - 15 CASRGDRAGNYGYTF TGTGCCAGCAGGGGGGACAGGGCTGGGAACTATGGCTACACCTTC
- TRBJ1-1 TRBV2 few 13 CASRIRGNTEAFF TGTGCCAGCAGGATTAGGGGGAACACTGAAGCTTTCTTT
- TRBJ2-4 TRBV7-9 - 16 CASSLYGALAKNIQYF TGTGCCAGCAGCTTGTACGGAGCTCTAGCCAAAAACATTCAGTACTTC
- TRBJ2-7 TRBV28 - 16 CASRISIGRSTYEQYF TGTGCCAGCAGAATATCGATCGGACGGTCGACCTACGAGCAGTACTTC
TRBD1 TRBJ2-3 TRBV2 - 15 CASNPGQGSTDTQYF TGTGCCAGCAATCCGGGACAGGGTAGCACAGATACGCAGTATTTT
- TRBJ2-7 TRBV7-9 - 14 CASSSDRETASGYF TGTGCCAGCAGCTCGGACAGGGAGACGGCTAGCGGGTACTTC
- TRBJ1-5 TRBV19 - 15 CASSIGLRGNQPQHF TGTGCCAGTAGTATAGGTTTGCGGGGCAATCAGCCCCAGCATTTT
TRBD2 TRBJ2-7 TRBV7-2 - 16 CASSPQGSGRVGEQYF TGTGCCAGCAGTCCACAGGGCAGCGGGAGGGTGGGGGAGCAGTACTTC
TRBD1 TRBJ1-1 TRBV18 - 13 CASSPTGVSEAFF TGTGCCAGCTCACCCACAGGGGTTAGTGAAGCTTTCTTT
- TRBJ2-1 TRBV19 - 14 CASKKADKYNEQFF TGTGCCAGTAAGAAAGCGGATAAGTACAATGAGCAGTTCTTC
- TRBJ2-3 TRBV10-3 - 15 CAISESGTSTDTQYF TGTGCCATCAGTGAGTCGGGCACTAGCACAGATACGCAGTATTTT
- TRBJ2-6 TRBV7-9 - 16 CASSLRGRAGANVLTF TGTGCCAGCAGCTTAAGGGGCAGGGCTGGGGCCAACGTCCTGACTTTC
- TRBJ2-7 TRBV10-3 - 14 CAISGSGSEYEQYF TGTGCCATCAGTGGATCAGGGTCGGAATACGAGCAGTACTTC
- TRBJ2-3 TRBV5-4 once 15 CASSEEWSSTDTQYF TGTGCCAGCAGCGAGGAGTGGTCTAGCACAGATACGCAGTATTTT
TRBD2 TRBJ2-7 TRBV7-8 few 15 CASSLGGTRFYEQYF TGTGCCAGCAGCTTAGGCGGGACTAGATTCTACGAGCAGTACTTC
- TRBJ2-7 TRBV7-2 - 16 CASSLALGGVLYEQYF TGTGCCAGCAGCTTAGCGCTTGGCGGGGTCCTCTACGAGCAGTACTTC
- TRBJ2-1 TRBV9 - 13 CASSVGLAREQFF TGTGCCAGCAGCGTAGGGCTAGCTCGTGAGCAGTTCTTC
- TRBJ2-1 TRBV7-2 - 12 CAGSFSRAEQFF TGTGCCGGCAGCTTTTCCAGGGCTGAGCAGTTCTTC
- TRBJ2-5 TRBV5-1 - 13 CASTPGSQETQYF TGCGCCAGCACCCCGGGCTCTCAAGAGACCCAGTACTTC
TRBD1 TRBJ2-5 TRBV5-1 - 15 CASSLGDRDQETQYF TGCGCCAGCAGCTTGGGGGACAGGGACCAAGAGACCCAGTACTTC
- TRBJ1-6 TRBV30 few 13 CAVTGEYNSPLHF TGTGCCGTGACAGGCGAATATAATTCACCCCTCCACTTT
TRBD1 TRBJ2-3 TRBV6-1 many 14 CASSEGQGADTQYF TGTGCCAGCAGTGAAGGACAGGGGGCAGATACGCAGTATTTT
TRBD1 TRBJ1-2 TRBV29-1 - 15 CSVEAVVAQGRGYTF TGCAGCGTTGAAGCGGTAGTGGCACAGGGGAGGGGCTACACCTTC
- TRBJ2-3 TRBV9 - 13 CASSVASLDTQYF TGTGCCAGCAGCGTAGCTAGCTTAGATACGCAGTATTTT
TRBD1 TRBJ1-5 TRBV29-1 - 13 CSVSTGVGQPQHF TGCAGCGTGTCTACAGGGGTGGGTCAGCCCCAGCATTTT
- TRBJ1-3 TRBV7-7 - 13 CASSLGIGNTIYF TGTGCTAGCAGCTTAGGTATCGGAAACACCATATATTTT
- TRBJ2-1 TRBV7-2 - 15 CASSSRTQGGNEQFF TGTGCCAGCAGCTCACGGACCCAGGGGGGCAATGAGCAGTTCTTC
TRBD2 TRBJ2-3 TRBV7-2 few 16 CASSLMQREVPDTQYF TGTGCCAGCAGCTTAATGCAGCGGGAGGTACCGGATACGCAGTATTTT
TRBD1 TRBJ2-4 TRBV15 - 19 CATSSPGQGGIQAKNIQYF TGTGCCACCAGCAGCCCCGGACAGGGGGGAATTCAAGCCAAAAACATTCAGTACTTC
TRBD2 TRBJ2-2 TRBV7-8 - 19 CASSLSTASGTRVTGELFF TGTGCCAGCAGCTTATCGACAGCCTCCGGGACTAGAGTAACCGGGGAGCTGTTTTTT
- TRBJ2-2 TRBV7-2 once 14 CASQTRRNTGELFF TGTGCCAGCCAAACTCGAAGAAACACCGGGGAGCTGTTTTTT
- TRBJ1-1 TRBV5-1 - 11 CASVGSIEAFF TGCGCCAGCGTCGGCAGTATAGAAGCTTTCTTT
- TRBJ1-6 TRBV2 - 13 CASNRGGNSPLHF TGTGCCAGCAATCGGGGGGGAAATTCACCCCTCCACTTT
- TRBJ2-5 TRBV5-4 - 15 CASSLGRRDQETQYF TGTGCCAGCAGCTTGGGACGGCGAGACCAAGAGACCCAGTACTTC